This T cell receptor (beta chain) was sequenced for a study of blood T cell repertoires in COVID-19. Looking at the study overall: The origin of the acute and convalescent COVID-19 samples was the United States, Italy and Spain. T cells, B-cell-depleted T cells, or PBMCs supplied cDNA or gDNA.

Germline assignment: CDR1 SGHTA and CDR2 FQGNSA. The CDR3 runs 18 residues. V was pared by 5 bases and J by 0 bases, with 13 bases of the junction left unmatched. Authors' methods: Researchers report that nucleated cell counts were estimated from reference gene primer amplification. Clones were read by immunoSEQ multiplex PCR, and TCRdb kept only the in-frame ones, dropping some. D and trimming were read from the DNA, whereas the V and J calls and clone size are those reported in that table. This table has about 56,000 clones, 70% to 90% appearing once. The V call is TRBV7-2, the J call TRBJ2-4, with 7 nucleotides matching TRBD2. Source material: peripheral blood. The sequence was obtained from a human donor in a cohort sampled during active COVID-19. CDR3: CASSPGLVSGVAKNIQYF. DNA of the CDR3: TGTGCCAGCAGCCCCGGACTAGTCAGCGGGGTAGCCAAAAACATTCAGTACTTC.